These 29 T cell receptor beta chains were all obtained from the same sample, sequenced in a study of Ad26.COV2.S vaccination and SARS-CoV-2 variants. Noted treatment: over 15 received Ad26.COV2.S at low or high dose, single or two shots; about 5 received placebo; per-sample allocation not given. The study sampled participants on day 63 after the first vaccine or placebo injection. TCRdb keeps only in-frame clones here, not all; method: immunoSEQ multiplex PCR. The data hold 380,000 or so clones, with 83% observed a single time. Sample: peripheral blood, taken in a trial of Ad26.COV2.S vaccine versus placebo. The receptors shown here come from a person between 18 and 60 years old who received the Ad26.COV2.S COVID-19 vaccine or a placebo.

The chain couples TRBV5-1 to TRBJ2-3, with 8 positions matching TRBD1. Losses at the gene ends were 3 bases for V and 2 bases for J; bases not matched to a gene: 5. Germline-derived CDR1 and CDR2 are SGHRS and YFSETQ. CDR3 length equals 15 residues. CDR3 sequence reads: CASSYDRGVTDTQYF. CDR3 coding DNA: TGCGCCAGCAGCTATGACAGGGGTGTCACAGATACGCAGTATTTT.

The V gene is TRBV6-5, the J gene TRBJ2-2; weak D call: TRBD1 (5 bases). V shed 2 bases and J shed 7 bases, with 8 bases lying between them. The germline gives CDR1 MNHEY, CDR2 SVGAGI. The CDR3 contains 13 residues. The CDR3 region has the DNA TGTGCCAGCAGTTACGTCAGGGACGGGGAGCTGTTTTTT. Encoded protein: CASSYVRDGELFF.

The V and J genes are TRBV5-1 and TRBJ1-1; D is perhaps TRBD1 (6 bases). This CDR3 is 16 amino acids long. Per the germline V gene, CDR1 is SGHRS and CDR2 is YFSETQ. V was trimmed by 4 bases and J by 1 base, leaving 17 bases between them. In DNA, the CDR3 is TGCGCCAGCAGCCTAAGACAGGCCCATCCGAACACTGAAGCTTTCTTT. Its protein is CASSLRQAHPNTEAFF.

V and J are TRBV11-2 and TRBJ1-1; D ambiguous. Trimming cost V 2 bases and J 0 bases, with 10 bases left between them. The CDR3 extends over 15 amino acids. CDR1 SGHAT and CDR2 FQNNGV come from the germline V gene. The CDR3 reads CASSLSPGLNTEAFF. CDR3 in DNA: TGTGCCAGCAGCTTATCCCCGGGATTGAACACTGAAGCTTTCTTT.

The rearrangement joins TRBV6-5 to TRBJ1-2; the D is unclear. The V gene lost 3 bases and the J gene lost 8 bases, with 13 bases spanning the gap. Germline V gene data show CDR1 as MNHEY and CDR2 as SVGAGI. The CDR3 consists of 13 residues. CDR3 DNA: TGTGCCAGCAGTTATTTCGGTGGATACGGCTACACCTTC. As protein: CASSYFGGYGYTF.

This clone has only a few counts. CDR3 DNA: TGTGCCAGCAGCCGGGATTCGCTTACCTACGAGCAGTACTTC. This translates into CASSRDSLTYEQYF. V is TRBV7-2 and J is TRBJ2-7; possible D gene TRBD2, 5 bases. CDR1 SGHTA and CDR2 FQGNSA come from the germline V gene. Trimming cost V 5 bases and J 2 bases, with 13 bases left between them. This CDR3 is 14 amino acids long. The complete variable domain, with remaining parts taken from reference TRBV7-2 and TRBJ2-7, reads GAGVSQSPSNKVTEKGKDVELRCDPISGHTALYWYRQSLGQGLEFLIYFQGNSAPDKSGLPSDRFSAERTGGSVSTLTIQRTQQEDSAVYLCASSRDSLTYEQYFGPGTRLTVT.

This chain uses TRBV21-1 with TRBJ2-4; the table gives TRBD2 as D, unverified against the DNA. TRBV21-1 is described as a pseudogene. The CDR3 covers 11 residues. This CDR3 reads CASTSGNIQYF. The CDR3 DNA reads as TGTGCCAGCACCTCCGGGAACATTCAGTACTTC.

This rearrangement joins TRBV6-5 to TRBJ2-2; possible D gene TRBD2, 6 bases. Per germline, CDR1 MNHEY and CDR2 SVGAGI. The CDR3 is 15 amino acids. The V end was cut by 6 bases, the J end by 7 bases, with 18 bases between. The CDR3 loop is CASSRDFGLGGELFF. The DNA of the CDR3 is TGTGCCAGCAGCAGGGACTTCGGGCTGGGCGGGGAGCTGTTTTTT.

The genes are TRBV18 and TRBJ1-1; no reliable D call. This CDR3 comprises 13 residues. Per the germline V gene, CDR1 is KGHSH and CDR2 is LQKENI. Trimming left V 0 bases short and J 11 bases short, with 13 bases between. The CDR3 nucleotides read TGTGCCAGCTCACCACCAAGTCCGACAAAGGCTTTCTTT. Translating gives CASSPPSPTKAFF.

The gene calls are TRBV7-8 and TRBJ2-1; D unclear. The germline CDR1 and CDR2 sequences are SGHVS and FQNEAQ. The CDR3 has 12 amino acids. V was cut by 5 bases and J by 4 bases, with 6 bases left in between. The CDR3: CASSLFYNEQFF. The CDR3 DNA follows: TGTGCCAGCAGCCTTTTTTACAATGAGCAGTTCTTC.

The chain joins TRBV30 to TRBJ2-7, with 12 nucleotides matching TRBD2. This CDR3 has 14 amino acids. The V gene end was trimmed by 5 bases and the J gene end by 3 bases; junction bases not matched to a gene: 5. Germline V CDR1 and CDR2: GTSNPN, SVGIG (reference sequence). DNA of the CDR3: TGTGCCTGGGCATTGGGACTAGCGGGCTACGAGCAGTACTTC. Protein product: CAWALGLAGYEQYF.

This chain links TRBV7-9 with TRBJ2-3; tentative D call: TRBD2 (7 bases). This CDR3 has 15 residues. Trimming took 3 bases from V and 2 from J, leaving 12 bases between them. Germline V CDR1 and CDR2: SEHNR, FQNEAQ (reference sequence). The CDR3 DNA sequence: TGTGCCAGCAGCTTCGGGGGGCCGAACACAGATACGCAGTATTTT. As protein: CASSFGGPNTDTQYF.

This rearrangement joins TRBV3-1 (or the pseudogene TRBV3-2) to TRBJ2-3, with D perhaps TRBD1 or TRBD2 (5 bases each). Germline loops: CDR1 LGHDT, CDR2 YNNKEL (reference sequence). Trimming took off 1 base at V and 1 base at J, with 9 bases between the two ends. The CDR3 is 15 amino acids. The CDR3 nucleotides are TGTGCCAGCAGCCAAGTGGGGGACGGCACAGATACGCAGTATTTT. This gives the protein CASSQVGDGTDTQYF.

The gene calls are TRBV5-1 and TRBJ2-3; D may be TRBD1 or TRBD2 (5 bases each). CDR1 is SGHRS and CDR2 is YFSETQ in the germline V gene. The CDR3 spans 13 residues. V was trimmed by 0 bases and J by 7 bases, leaving 9 bases between them. The CDR3 loop is CASSLAGGNTQYF. In nucleotides, the CDR3 is TGCGCCAGCAGCTTGGCTGGGGGAAATACGCAGTATTTT.

This chain links TRBV6-6 with TRBJ2-3, with D tentatively TRBD1 (5 bases). V gave up 7 bases and J gave up 5 bases, with 10 bases separating them. There are 12 residues in the CDR3. Germline assignment: CDR1 MNHNY and CDR2 SVGAGI (reference sequence). The CDR3 loop is CASTNRGDTQYF. The CDR3 nucleotides are TGTGCCAGCACCAATAGGGGAGATACGCAGTATTTT.

This clone was seen a handful of times. This sequence joins TRBV4-3 and TRBJ2-1; 10 nucleotides agree with TRBD2. Germline loops: CDR1 LGHNA, CDR2 YSLEER. The CDR3 is 16 residues long. Trimming at V came to 1 base and at J to 0 bases, leaving 0 bases not matched to a gene. CDR3 bases: TGCGCCAGCAGCCAAGGGACTAGCGGCTCCTACAATGAGCAGTTCTTC. Translating gives CASSQGTSGSYNEQFF.

V and J are TRBV27 and TRBJ2-1; D is unresolved. Looked up from germline, CDR1 is MNHEY and CDR2 is SMNVEV (reference sequence). Trimming left V 10 bases short and J 0 bases short, with 16 bases between. The CDR3 is 15 residues long. This chain's CDR3 is CATRKNPSSYNEQFF. CDR3 nucleotides: TGTGCCACCCGTAAAAATCCGAGCTCCTACAATGAGCAGTTCTTC.

The chain links TRBV9 to TRBJ2-7; D call uncertain. Germline CDR1 and CDR2: SGDLS and YYNGEE. V lost 0 bases and J 6 bases, leaving 16 bases between the germline ends. The length of the CDR3 is 15 residues. This CDR3 reads CASSVGGIPSGEQYF. The CDR3 bases are TGTGCCAGCAGCGTAGGTGGCATACCATCTGGCGAGCAGTACTTC.

The chain joins TRBV19 to TRBJ2-4, with 11 bases aligning to TRBD2. V lost 1 base and J lost 6; bases outside the gene matches: 2. Germline lookup yields CDR1 LNHDA and CDR2 SQIVND (reference sequence). The CDR3 totals 15 residues. The CDR3 DNA reads TGTGCCAGTAGTATAGTAGCGGGGGGGTTAAACATTCAGTACTTC. This gives the protein CASSIVAGGLNIQYF.

At least ten counts were recorded for this clone. The chain joins TRBV11-2 to TRBJ1-1, with 8 bases matching TRBD1. CDR1 and CDR2 (germline): SGHAT, FQNNGV. Germline trimming cut 5 bases from V and 6 bases from J; bases unmatched to any gene: 8. This CDR3 is 14 amino acids long. The CDR3 spells CASSRDRGRAEAFF. The CDR3 coding sequence is TGTGCCAGCAGCCGTGACAGGGGCAGGGCTGAAGCTTTCTTT.

The chain combines TRBV4-1 with TRBJ1-3; 8 nucleotides agree with TRBD1. This CDR3 spans 17 amino acids. V was clipped by 6 bases and J by 4 bases; unmatched bases: 14. Per germline, CDR1 MGHRA and CDR2 YSYEKL. CDR3 sequence (DNA): TGCGCCAGCAGTTCTCCAGGGACAGGCCTATCGGGAAACACCATATATTTT. As protein: CASSSPGTGLSGNTIYF.

This clone showed up just a few times. The V gene is TRBV21-1, the J gene TRBJ2-5; TRBD1 reflects the table's D call only, with no check against the DNA. TRBV21-1 is a pseudogene segment. CDR3 size: 14 residues. The CDR3 DNA reads as TGTGCCAGCGCGGAAGGGGGTCACCAAGAGACCCAGTACTTC. Translated, it gives CASAEGGHQETQYF.

This clone came up a few times. The rearrangement links TRBV19 to TRBJ2-7; D might be TRBD2 (5 bases). The CDR3 has 13 residues. Trimming shortened V by 3 bases and J by 6 bases, and 12 bases separated the two germline ends. The germline gives CDR1 LNHDA, CDR2 SQIVND (reference sequence). The CDR3 spells CASSIWETGEQYF. CDR3 bases: TGTGCCAGTAGTATCTGGGAGACGGGCGAGCAGTACTTC.

V is TRBV3-1 (or the pseudogene TRBV3-2) and J is TRBJ2-7, with 7 bases fitting TRBD1. With 0 bases clipped from V and 4 bases from J, the junction kept 9 bases outside the gene matches. The germline gives CDR1 LGHDT, CDR2 YNNKEL (reference sequence). The CDR3 is made up of 16 amino acids. CDR3 loop: CASSQEDRKRNYEQYF. CDR3 coding DNA: TGTGCCAGCAGCCAAGAGGACAGGAAGAGAAATTACGAGCAGTACTTC.

This chain connects TRBV29-1 to TRBJ2-1; D not resolved. The germline CDR1 and CDR2 sequences are SQVTM and ANQGSEA. This CDR3 comprises 11 residues. V lost 4 bases and J lost 1, with 2 bases in between. The CDR3 loop is CSVASYNEQFF. CDR3 coding DNA: TGCAGCGTTGCTTCCTACAATGAGCAGTTCTTC.

V is TRBV5-4 and J is TRBJ1-2, with TRBD1 matching 9 bases. Germline values: CDR1 SGHNT, CDR2 YYREEE (reference sequence). The ends lost 4 bases at V and 8 bases at J; junction bases unmatched: 12. This CDR3 contains 15 residues. CDR3 in DNA: TGTGCCAGCAGCACCGGGACAGGGTCAGTGGGCGGCTACACCTTC. Amino acid sequence: CASSTGTGSVGGYTF.

This chain uses TRBV5-1 with TRBJ1-2; D is possibly TRBD1 (5 bases). CDR1 is SGHRS and CDR2 is YFSETQ in the germline V gene. Trimming shortened V by 4 bases and J by 5 bases, and 12 bases separated the two germline ends. The CDR3 runs to 13 residues. The CDR3 DNA reads as TGCGCCAGCAGCCAGGACCCAGGGTATGGCTACACCTTC. This gives the protein CASSQDPGYGYTF.

J is TRBJ2-5 and V is TRBV5-1; maybe TRBD2 (6 bases). The CDR3 runs 12 residues. V was shortened by 5 bases and J by 4 bases, with 9 bases between the two germline ends. Germline V gene sequence: CDR1 SGHRS, CDR2 YFSETQ. The CDR3 DNA sequence: TGCGCCAGCAGTTTGACTAGAGAGACCCAGTACTTC. This translates into CASSLTRETQYF.

This chain connects TRBV11-2 to TRBJ1-5; 7 bases match TRBD1. J was trimmed by 0 bases and V by 5 bases; bases with no gene match: 10. In germline, CDR1 is SGHAT, CDR2 FQNNGV. This CDR3 region has 17 residues. CDR3 nucleotide sequence: TGTGCCAGCAGCGCGTCGACAGGGCTCTATAGCAATCAGCCCCAGCATTTT. This gives the protein CASSASTGLYSNQPQHF.